Below, 24 T cell receptor beta chains from the same sample are listed, as sequenced in a study of blood T cell repertoires in COVID-19. Measured with immunoSEQ multiplex PCR; TCRdb has only the in-frame clones, and not every one. The data show under 150,000 clones, 81% seen once. Sequencing was done on a sample of peripheral blood. Every receptor here comes from a man between 50 and 59 years old with acute or convalescent COVID-19.

The CDR3 DNA reads TGCAGTGCTAGTGAGGAGACAGCGTTTAATGAAAAACTGTTTTTT. It codes for CSASEETAFNEKLFF. The rearrangement uses TRBV20-1 and TRBJ1-4; a weak D match, TRBD1 (5 bases). The length of the CDR3 is 15 residues. Germline V gene sequence: CDR1 DFQATT, CDR2 SNEGSKA (reference sequence). V lost 3 bases to trimming and J lost 4 bases, with 15 bases between them.

This clone was counted once. The chain is built from TRBV9 and TRBJ1-1; D uncertain. The germline V gene has CDR1 SGDLS and CDR2 YYNGEE. The CDR3 sequence is 16 residues long. V was trimmed by 0 bases and J by 0 bases, leaving 12 bases between them. The CDR3 region is CASSVGQVSMNTEAFF. As DNA, the CDR3 is TGTGCCAGCAGCGTAGGACAAGTATCCATGAACACTGAAGCTTTCTTT.

A few counts support this clone. The chain uses TRBV6-5 and TRBJ2-7, with 7 bases fitting TRBD2. This CDR3 has 15 amino acids. CDR1 is MNHEY and CDR2 is SVGAGI in the germline V gene. With V trimmed by 6 bases and J by 2 bases, 10 bases remained unmatched. The CDR3 sequence is CASRPFWGGAYEQYF. CDR3 DNA: TGTGCCAGCAGACCTTTTTGGGGGGGAGCCTACGAGCAGTACTTC.

V is TRBV30 and J is TRBJ1-5; 7 bases line up with TRBD1. The trim removed 2 bases at V and 3 bases at J, leaving 13 bases unmatched. The length of the CDR3 is 17 residues. Germline V CDR1 and CDR2: GTSNPN, SVGIG (reference sequence). The CDR3 DNA is TGTGCCTGGAGTCCCACCTGGGCAGGGGGAATCAATCAGCCCCAGCATTTT. It is translated as CAWSPTWAGGINQPQHF.

This clone was seen a handful of times. The V and J genes are TRBV28 and TRBJ1-1, with 9 positions matching TRBD1. CDR3 length: 14 amino acids. V was pared by 6 bases and J by 4 bases, with 6 bases of the junction left unmatched. Per the germline V gene, CDR1 is MDHEN and CDR2 is SYDVKM. The CDR3 coding sequence is TGTGCCAGCAGGGGCTGGGACAGGGCCACTGAAGCTTTCTTT. Translating gives CASRGWDRATEAFF.

The CDR3 spells CASMGPRSTGELFF. CDR3 sequence (DNA): TGTGCCAGCATGGGGCCACGTTCCACCGGGGAGCTGTTTTTT. V is TRBV28 and J is TRBJ2-2; possible D gene TRBD1, 5 bases. Trimming removed 7 bases from V and 4 bases from J, with 13 bases in between. This CDR3 spans 14 amino acids. The germline CDR1 and CDR2 sequences are MDHEN and SYDVKM.

J is TRBJ2-2 and V is TRBV6-1; TRBD2 matches 8 bases. Trimming cost V 2 bases and J 4 bases; bases outside gene matches: 12. This CDR3 comprises 18 residues. Germline CDR1 reads MNHNS; CDR2 reads SASEGT. The CDR3 DNA reads as TGTGCCAGCAGTGAACGCAGCGGGGGCTCCCGTGGCACCGGGGAGCTGTTTTTT. Amino acids: CASSERSGGSRGTGELFF.

This chain joins TRBV5-1 and TRBJ2-2, with 7 positions matching TRBD2. J gave up 6 bases and V 4 bases, and 18 bases lay outside the gene matches. This CDR3 spans 18 amino acids. Germline assignment: CDR1 SGHRS and CDR2 YFSETQ. DNA of the CDR3: TGCGCCAGCAGCCACTCCAGCGACGGGGGGTATAGTGCCGGGGAGCTGTTTTTT. It yields the protein CASSHSSDGGYSAGELFF. The variable domain in full, completed from reference TRBV5-1 and TRBJ2-2, reads KAGVTQTPRYLIKTRGQQVTLSCSPISGHRSVSWYQQTPGQGLQFLFEYFSETQRNKGNFPGRFSGRQFSNSRSEMNVSTLELGDSALYLCASSHSSDGGYSAGELFFGEGSRLTVL.

V usage is TRBV6-5 and J usage is TRBJ1-1; no definite D call. The CDR3 spans 15 residues. The V and J ends lost 0 bases and 3 bases respectively, with 11 bases between them. CDR1 is MNHEY and CDR2 is SVGAGI in the germline V gene. CDR3 region: CASSYSPTAYTEAFF. CDR3 DNA sequence: TGTGCCAGCAGTTACTCGCCCACAGCATACACTGAAGCTTTCTTT.

The rearrangement uses TRBV3-1 (or the pseudogene TRBV3-2) and TRBJ1-1, with TRBD1 matching over 7 bases. This CDR3 contains 13 residues. Unmatched junction bases numbered 3, after V lost 4 bases and J lost 4 bases. Germline CDR1 LGHDT, CDR2 YNNKEL (reference sequence). The CDR3 reads CASSRDRVTEAFF. CDR3 nucleotide sequence: TGTGCCAGCAGCCGCGACAGGGTCACTGAAGCTTTCTTT.

The chain combines TRBV6-6 with TRBJ2-6; D gene uncertain. The CDR3 length is 15 residues. Between the trimmed V and J ends, which lost 3 bases and 0 bases, there was a span of 6 bases. Germline CDR1 MNHNY, CDR2 SVGAGI (reference sequence). The CDR3 coding sequence is TGTGCCAGCAGTTATAGCTCCTCTGGGGCCAACGTCCTGACTTTC. It translates to CASSYSSSGANVLTF.

The CDR3: CASSRGKNTEAFF. CDR3 nucleotide sequence: TGTGCCAGCAGCCGAGGGAAGAACACTGAAGCTTTCTTT. The rearrangement uses TRBV3-1 (or the pseudogene TRBV3-2) and TRBJ1-1; D uncertain. The germline V and J ends were trimmed by 4 bases and 1 base, with 7 bases remaining between them. The CDR3 runs 13 residues. Germline lookup yields CDR1 LGHDT and CDR2 YNNKEL (reference sequence).

The rearrangement links TRBV10-2 to TRBJ1-6; TRBD1 aligns across 9 bases. This CDR3 spans 14 amino acids. V was clipped by 8 bases and J by 5 bases; unmatched bases: 4. CDR1 WSHSY and CDR2 SAAADI come from the germline V gene. This chain's CDR3 is CASSRTGDNSPLHF. CDR3 in DNA: TGCGCCAGCTCCCGGACAGGGGATAATTCACCCCTCCACTTT.

The J gene is TRBJ2-7, the V gene TRBV11-2; 10 nucleotides line up with TRBD1. Germline lookup yields CDR1 SGHAT and CDR2 FQNNGV. The CDR3 runs 14 residues. Trimming cost V 5 bases and J 4 bases; bases outside gene matches: 5. CDR3 sequence reads: CASSTRTGGYEQYF. CDR3 nucleotide sequence: TGTGCCAGCAGCACCCGGACAGGGGGTTACGAGCAGTACTTC.

The V gene is TRBV12-3 or TRBV12-4, the J gene TRBJ2-7; unclear D gene. V lost 6 bases and J 5 bases, leaving 11 bases between the germline ends. The CDR3 has 12 amino acids. The CDR3 loop is CASSPKPHEQYV. CDR3 in DNA: TGTGCCAGCAGCCCCAAGCCCCACGAGCAGTACGTC.

This clone was observed a single time. This chain uses TRBV18 with TRBJ1-5, with a possible D match to TRBD1 (6 bases). Germline loops: CDR1 KGHSH, CDR2 LQKENI. The V end was cut by 4 bases, the J end by 6 bases, with 16 bases between. This CDR3 is 15 amino acids long. CDR3 in DNA: TGTGCCAGCTCACTTGCTACAGGGAATGGTCAGCCCCAGCATTTT. Encoded protein: CASSLATGNGQPQHF.

CDR3 sequence: CASEWGTGDAGYTF. CDR3 sequence (DNA): TGTGCCAGCGAATGGGGGACAGGGGATGCTGGCTACACCTTC. This rearrangement joins TRBV2 to TRBJ1-2; 10 bases align to TRBD1. CDR3 length: 14 residues. Germline V gene sequence: CDR1 SNHLY, CDR2 FYNNEI. The V and J ends lost 8 bases and 7 bases, in that order; junction bases with no gene match: 10.

Only a few counts were recorded for this clone. The chain employs TRBV5-1 and TRBJ1-2, with 9 bases lining up with TRBD1. V lost 3 bases to trimming and J lost 6 bases; unmatched junction nucleotides: 9. Germline V gene data show CDR1 as SGHRS and CDR2 as YFSETQ. There are 15 residues in the CDR3. The chain's CDR3 is CASSSGDRETDGYTF. The CDR3 DNA reads TGCGCCAGCAGCTCTGGGGACAGGGAAACGGATGGCTACACCTTC.

Only a few counts were recorded for this clone. This chain connects TRBV28 to TRBJ1-1, with no clear D. V was pared by 4 bases and J by 11 bases, with 17 bases between. The CDR3 runs 13 residues. From germline, CDR1 is MDHEN and CDR2 SYDVKM. The CDR3 protein is CASSSMRPGRAFF. The CDR3 region has the DNA TGTGCCAGCAGTTCCATGCGACCCGGGAGGGCTTTCTTT.

J is TRBJ1-1 and V is TRBV7-2; 8 positions match TRBD1. V trimming: 4 bases; J trimming: 1 base; junction bases outside the gene matches: 11. The CDR3 consists of 17 residues. Germline CDR1 SGHTA, CDR2 FQGNSA. CDR3 coding DNA: TGTGCCAGCAGCTCACCGGGACAGGTCGGGCGGAACACTGAAGCTTTCTTT. Protein product: CASSSPGQVGRNTEAFF.

In this sample, this clone turned up a few times. The chain couples TRBV19 to TRBJ1-1; possibly TRBD1 for D (6 bases). V was trimmed by 4 bases and J by 4 bases, leaving 22 bases between them. The CDR3 is made up of 17 amino acids. The V gene's germline CDR1 is LNHDA and CDR2 SQIVND (reference sequence). CDR3 sequence: CASSTTGFLGRITEAFF. DNA of the CDR3: TGTGCCAGTAGTACAACAGGGTTTTTGGGTCGGATCACTGAAGCTTTCTTT. The full variable domain, with the rest looked up from reference TRBV19 and TRBJ1-1, is DGGITQSPKYLFRKEGQNVTLSCEQNLNHDAMYWYRQDPGQGLRLIYYSQIVNDFQKGDIAEGYSVSREKKESFPLTVTSAQKNPTAFYLCASSTTGFLGRITEAFFGQGTRLTVV.

This clone showed up just a few times. V gene TRBV5-1 combines with J gene TRBJ1-1, with TRBD1 matching over 10 bases. This CDR3 has 14 residues. Unmatched junction bases numbered 2, after V lost 5 bases and J lost 1 base. The germline V gene has CDR1 SGHRS and CDR2 YFSETQ. CDR3 region: CASSRQGANTEAFF. CDR3 bases: TGCGCCAGCAGTAGACAGGGGGCGAACACTGAAGCTTTCTTT.

The chain joins TRBV11-1 to TRBJ2-2, with 7 bases matching TRBD1. V shed 5 bases, J shed 4 bases, and the junction held 10 bases outside the gene matches. The CDR3 consists of 16 residues. In germline, CDR1 is SGHAT, CDR2 FQDESV (reference sequence). CDR3 loop: CASSRDTGVGTGELFF. Here the CDR3 DNA reads TGTGCCAGCAGCAGGGATACAGGGGTAGGCACCGGGGAGCTGTTTTTT. Full variable domain (remainder filled in from reference TRBV11-1 and TRBJ2-2): EAEVAQSPRYKITEKSQAVAFWCDPISGHATLYWYRQILGQGPELLVQFQDESVVDDSQLPKDRFSAERLKGVDSTLKIQPAELGDSAMYLCASSRDTGVGTGELFFGEGSRLTVL.

This clone was seen just once. The chain links TRBV5-1 to TRBJ1-1, with 10 bases fitting TRBD1. Looked up from germline, CDR1 is SGHRS and CDR2 is YFSETQ. Trimming took 4 bases from V and 1 from J; bases not matched to a gene: 4. The CDR3 has 15 amino acids. The CDR3 sequence is CASSPGDRGNTEAFF. DNA for the CDR3: TGCGCCAGCAGCCCGGGGGACAGGGGGAACACTGAAGCTTTCTTT. The full variable domain, completed using reference TRBV5-1 and TRBJ1-1, is KAGVTQTPRYLIKTRGQQVTLSCSPISGHRSVSWYQQTPGQGLQFLFEYFSETQRNKGNFPGRFSGRQFSNSRSEMNVSTLELGDSALYLCASSPGDRGNTEAFFGQGTRLTVV.